These T cell receptor beta chains were read from a single sample in a study of blood T cell repertoires in COVID-19. Using immunoSEQ multiplex PCR, the repertoire was profiled, and TCRdb retains in-frame clones only, with some absent. Altogether roughly 260,000 clones are present, about 90% being singletons, with the ten largest covering 1.2%. The sequenced sample consisted of PBMCs or T cells enriched from blood (not recorded which). All receptors come from a human donor in a cohort exposed to, infected with or recovered from COVID-19 (not recorded which). The donor label of this sample is uncertain. Both conserved end residues are part of each CDR3. D genes are given only for firm matches. A row's size may be missing; if present it is once, few, many or a size class.

J gene: TRBJ1-1; CDR3 length: 14; clone size: .; D gene: .; V gene: TRBV12-5; CDR3 protein: CASGSREENTEAFF; CDR3 DNA: TGTGCTAGTGGTTCCCGGGAAGAGAACACTGAAGCTTTCTTT
J gene: TRBJ1-2; CDR3 length: 13; clone size: .; D gene: TRBD1; V gene: TRBV29-1; CDR3 protein: CSVRDRRTHGYTF; CDR3 DNA: TGCAGCGTTCGGGACAGGAGAACACATGGCTACACCTTC
J gene: TRBJ1-3; CDR3 length: 17; clone size: .; D gene: TRBD1; V gene: TRBV7-9; CDR3 protein: CASSLAGRGTSGNTIYF; CDR3 DNA: TGTGCCAGCAGCTTAGCCGGCAGGGGGACGTCTGGAAACACCATATATTTT
J gene: TRBJ2-6; CDR3 length: 15; clone size: .; D gene: .; V gene: TRBV20-1; CDR3 protein: CSASPASSGANVLTF; CDR3 DNA: TGCAGTGCTAGTCCCGCGAGCTCTGGGGCCAACGTCCTGACTTTC
J gene: TRBJ1-2; CDR3 length: 14; clone size: .; D gene: .; V gene: TRBV19; CDR3 protein: CASSIGQDFYGYTF; CDR3 DNA: TGTGCCAGTAGTATAGGGCAGGATTTCTATGGCTACACCTTC
J gene: TRBJ1-1; CDR3 length: 14; clone size: .; D gene: TRBD1; V gene: TRBV19; CDR3 protein: CASSIDRGLAEAFF; CDR3 DNA: TGTGCCAGTAGTATAGACAGGGGGCTAGCTGAAGCTTTCTTT
J gene: TRBJ1-5; CDR3 length: 13; clone size: .; D gene: .; V gene: TRBV19; CDR3 protein: CASSIGGGQPQHF; CDR3 DNA: TGTGCCAGTAGTATCGGGGGAGGGCAGCCCCAGCATTTT
J gene: TRBJ2-5; CDR3 length: 15; clone size: .; D gene: .; V gene: TRBV5-1; CDR3 protein: CASSSRGGLQETQYF; CDR3 DNA: TGCGCCAGCAGCTCCCGGGGTGGACTCCAAGAGACCCAGTACTTC
J gene: TRBJ2-7; CDR3 length: 11; clone size: .; D gene: .; V gene: TRBV7-2; CDR3 protein: CASSLSYEQYF; CDR3 DNA: TGTGCCAGCAGCCTATCCTACGAGCAGTACTTC
J gene: TRBJ1-2; CDR3 length: 15; clone size: .; D gene: .; V gene: TRBV3-1/TRBV3-2; CDR3 protein: CASSQGPRPNYGYTF; CDR3 DNA: TGTGCCAGCAGCCAGGGCCCCCGTCCGAATTATGGCTACACCTTC
J gene: TRBJ1-3; CDR3 length: 11; clone size: .; D gene: .; V gene: TRBV30; CDR3 protein: CAWSVGGTIYF; CDR3 DNA: TGTGCCTGGAGTGTAGGAGGCACCATATATTTT
J gene: TRBJ1-2; CDR3 length: 11; clone size: few; D gene: .; V gene: TRBV6-5; CDR3 protein: CASTYRICYTF; CDR3 DNA: TGTGCCAGCACCTACAGGATTTGCTACACCTTC
J gene: TRBJ2-1; CDR3 length: 18; clone size: .; D gene: TRBD2; V gene: TRBV5-5; CDR3 protein: CASSVHPRTSGSYNEQFF; CDR3 DNA: TGTGCCAGCAGCGTCCACCCCCGGACTAGCGGTTCCTACAATGAGCAGTTCTTC
J gene: TRBJ1-6; CDR3 length: 14; clone size: .; D gene: .; V gene: TRBV5-4; CDR3 protein: CASSLDGVRSPLHF; CDR3 DNA: TGTGCCAGCAGCCTGGACGGGGTGAGGTCACCCCTCCACTTT
J gene: TRBJ1-2; CDR3 length: 13; clone size: .; D gene: .; V gene: TRBV28; CDR3 protein: CASTSAGRDGYTF; CDR3 DNA: TGTGCCAGCACCTCGGCAGGGAGGGATGGCTACACCTTC
J gene: TRBJ2-7; CDR3 length: 15; clone size: .; D gene: TRBD2; V gene: TRBV11-2; CDR3 protein: CASSSGGSLSYEQYF; CDR3 DNA: TGTGCCAGCAGTAGCGGGGGGTCTCTCTCCTACGAGCAGTACTTC
J gene: TRBJ2-4; CDR3 length: 20; clone size: .; D gene: .; V gene: TRBV15; CDR3 protein: CATSREGQGGSLGPKNIQYF; CDR3 DNA: TGTGCCACCAGCAGAGAGGGGCAGGGGGGTAGCCTTGGGCCAAAAAACATTCAGTACTTC
J gene: TRBJ1-2; CDR3 length: 17; clone size: few; D gene: .; V gene: TRBV7-2; CDR3 protein: CASNYRTVRRPNYGYTF; CDR3 DNA: TGTGCCAGCAATTATAGAACCGTCCGGAGACCTAACTATGGCTACACCTTC
J gene: TRBJ1-5; CDR3 length: 14; clone size: .; D gene: .; V gene: TRBV10-3; CDR3 protein: CAPGRQGVSQPQHF; CDR3 DNA: TGTGCCCCCGGAAGGCAGGGTGTGAGTCAGCCCCAGCATTTT
J gene: TRBJ2-3; CDR3 length: 16; clone size: .; D gene: .; V gene: TRBV10-3; CDR3 protein: CAISLTGDLFTDTQYF; CDR3 DNA: TGTGCCATCTCTCTTACAGGGGACTTGTTCACAGATACGCAGTATTTT
J gene: TRBJ1-1; CDR3 length: 13; clone size: .; D gene: TRBD1; V gene: TRBV19; CDR3 protein: CASSQTGDTEAFF; CDR3 DNA: TGTGCCAGTAGTCAGACAGGGGACACTGAAGCTTTCTTT
J gene: TRBJ1-4; CDR3 length: 13; clone size: once; D gene: TRBD1; V gene: TRBV30; CDR3 protein: CAWRGQGNEKLFF; CDR3 DNA: TGTGCCTGGAGGGGACAGGGTAATGAAAAACTGTTTTTT
J gene: TRBJ2-5; CDR3 length: 15; clone size: .; D gene: TRBD2; V gene: TRBV7-9; CDR3 protein: CASSFPSGGLETQYF; CDR3 DNA: TGTGCCAGCAGCTTCCCCAGCGGGGGGTTGGAGACCCAGTACTTC
J gene: TRBJ1-1; CDR3 length: 12; clone size: .; D gene: TRBD1; V gene: TRBV10-3; CDR3 protein: CAIAQGVTEAFF; CDR3 DNA: TGTGCCATCGCACAGGGGGTAACTGAAGCTTTCTTT
J gene: TRBJ1-1; CDR3 length: 14; clone size: once; D gene: .; V gene: TRBV2; CDR3 protein: CASSGQGGNTEAFF; CDR3 DNA: TGTGCCAGCAGCGGCCAGGGTGGGAACACTGAAGCTTTCTTT
J gene: TRBJ2-7; CDR3 length: 15; clone size: .; D gene: .; V gene: TRBV5-1; CDR3 protein: CASSLNRDGDYEQYF; CDR3 DNA: TGCGCCAGCAGCCTAAACAGGGACGGCGACTACGAGCAGTACTTC
J gene: TRBJ2-1; CDR3 length: 17; clone size: .; D gene: TRBD2; V gene: TRBV5-4; CDR3 protein: CASSNPGLAGAYNEQFF; CDR3 DNA: TGTGCCAGCAGCAATCCGGGACTAGCGGGGGCCTACAATGAGCAGTTCTTC
J gene: TRBJ2-2; CDR3 length: 18; clone size: few; D gene: TRBD2; V gene: TRBV7-2; CDR3 protein: CASSLHPLAGNPNGELFF; CDR3 DNA: TGTGCCAGCAGCTTACACCCCCTAGCGGGGAACCCCAACGGGGAGCTGTTTTTT
J gene: TRBJ1-5; CDR3 length: 17; clone size: .; D gene: .; V gene: TRBV21-1; CDR3 protein: CASSKEWGVRASQPQHF; CDR3 DNA: TGTGCCAGCAGCAAAGAGTGGGGGGTGCGGGCCAGTCAGCCCCAGCATTTT
J gene: TRBJ1-2; CDR3 length: 12; clone size: .; D gene: .; V gene: TRBV19; CDR3 protein: CASEGGDYGYTF; CDR3 DNA: TGTGCCAGTGAGGGGGGGGACTATGGCTACACCTTC
J gene: TRBJ1-3; CDR3 length: 14; clone size: .; D gene: .; V gene: TRBV10-3; CDR3 protein: CAIRRQDSGNTIYF; CDR3 DNA: TGTGCCATCAGAAGACAGGACTCTGGAAACACCATATATTTT
J gene: TRBJ2-3; CDR3 length: 17; clone size: .; D gene: TRBD2; V gene: TRBV5-6; CDR3 protein: CASSRGTSGERGDTQYF; CDR3 DNA: TGTGCCAGCAGCCGCGGGACTAGCGGGGAGAGGGGAGATACGCAGTATTTT
J gene: TRBJ2-7; CDR3 length: 16; clone size: .; D gene: TRBD1; V gene: TRBV5-5; CDR3 protein: CASSLVRQGNNDEQYF; CDR3 DNA: TGTGCCAGCAGCTTGGTCCGACAGGGAAATAACGACGAGCAGTACTTC
J gene: TRBJ2-2; CDR3 length: 15; clone size: .; D gene: .; V gene: TRBV3-1/TRBV3-2; CDR3 protein: CASSPWTANTGELFF; CDR3 DNA: TGTGCCAGCAGCCCTTGGACTGCGAACACCGGGGAGCTGTTTTTT
J gene: TRBJ1-2; CDR3 length: 13; clone size: .; D gene: .; V gene: TRBV24-1; CDR3 protein: CATSEGPIYGYTF; CDR3 DNA: TGTGCCACCAGTGAGGGCCCTATCTATGGCTACACCTTC
J gene: TRBJ1-2; CDR3 length: 14; clone size: .; D gene: TRBD1; V gene: TRBV5-5; CDR3 protein: CASSLEGQLYGYTF; CDR3 DNA: TGTGCCAGCAGCTTGGAGGGACAGCTCTATGGCTACACCTTC
J gene: TRBJ1-4; CDR3 length: 11; clone size: once; D gene: .; V gene: TRBV28; CDR3 protein: CASSLGRDLFF; CDR3 DNA: TGTGCCAGCAGTTTAGGCCGGGACTTGTTTTTT
J gene: TRBJ1-2; CDR3 length: 13; clone size: .; D gene: .; V gene: TRBV28; CDR3 protein: CASASRQRNGYTF; CDR3 DNA: TGTGCCAGCGCCTCGCGACAAAGGAATGGCTACACCTTC
J gene: TRBJ2-2; CDR3 length: 13; clone size: .; D gene: .; V gene: TRBV6-5; CDR3 protein: CASRETSAGELFF; CDR3 DNA: TGTGCCAGCAGGGAGACTAGTGCCGGGGAGCTGTTTTTT
J gene: TRBJ2-3; CDR3 length: 17; clone size: .; D gene: TRBD2; V gene: TRBV10-3; CDR3 protein: CAISESAEGGLTDTQYF; CDR3 DNA: TGTGCCATCAGTGAGTCAGCCGAGGGAGGGCTCACAGATACGCAGTATTTT
J gene: TRBJ2-5; CDR3 length: 16; clone size: .; D gene: TRBD2; V gene: TRBV6-2/TRBV6-3; CDR3 protein: CASSVLGAGGPKTQYF; CDR3 DNA: TGTGCCAGCAGTGTCTTAGGAGCGGGGGGGCCGAAGACCCAGTACTTC
J gene: TRBJ1-2; CDR3 length: 15; clone size: .; D gene: TRBD1; V gene: TRBV4-1; CDR3 protein: CASSREGDRGRGYTF; CDR3 DNA: TGCGCCAGCAGCCGGGAGGGGGACAGGGGTCGAGGCTACACCTTC
J gene: TRBJ1-4; CDR3 length: 13; clone size: .; D gene: .; V gene: TRBV19; CDR3 protein: CASQIRGNEKLFF; CDR3 DNA: TGTGCCAGTCAAATTCGGGGTAATGAAAAACTGTTTTTT
J gene: TRBJ1-1; CDR3 length: 12; clone size: .; D gene: .; V gene: TRBV2; CDR3 protein: CASTGENTEAFF; CDR3 DNA: TGTGCCAGCACAGGGGAAAACACTGAAGCTTTCTTT
J gene: TRBJ1-1; CDR3 length: 15; clone size: .; D gene: TRBD1; V gene: TRBV19; CDR3 protein: CASSTPGQGTNGAFF; CDR3 DNA: TGTGCCAGTAGTACTCCGGGACAGGGGACCAATGGAGCTTTCTTT
J gene: TRBJ2-7; CDR3 length: 16; clone size: .; D gene: .; V gene: TRBV9; CDR3 protein: CASSPHEGAGTYEQYF; CDR3 DNA: TGTGCCAGCAGCCCCCATGAAGGTGCGGGGACCTACGAGCAGTACTTC
J gene: TRBJ2-7; CDR3 length: 13; clone size: .; D gene: TRBD2; V gene: TRBV7-2; CDR3 protein: CASSLGTSGVQYF; CDR3 DNA: TGTGCCAGCAGCTTAGGGACTAGCGGGGTGCAGTACTTC
J gene: TRBJ1-5; CDR3 length: 14; clone size: .; D gene: .; V gene: TRBV7-2; CDR3 protein: CASSLADSNQPQHF; CDR3 DNA: TGTGCCAGCAGCTTGGCGGATAGCAATCAGCCCCAGCATTTT
J gene: TRBJ2-7; CDR3 length: 14; clone size: .; D gene: TRBD1; V gene: TRBV5-1; CDR3 protein: CASSSGQGPYEQYF; CDR3 DNA: TGCGCCAGCAGCTCCGGACAGGGCCCCTACGAGCAGTACTTC
J gene: TRBJ1-1; CDR3 length: 14; clone size: .; D gene: .; V gene: TRBV3-1/TRBV3-2; CDR3 protein: CASSQDKDTTEAFF; CDR3 DNA: TGTGCCAGCAGCCAAGATAAAGACACTACTGAAGCTTTCTTT
J gene: TRBJ2-3; CDR3 length: 17; clone size: .; D gene: TRBD2; V gene: TRBV7-2; CDR3 protein: CASSPRTSGGSRDTQYF; CDR3 DNA: TGTGCCAGCAGCCCACGGACTAGCGGGGGTTCTAGGGATACGCAGTATTTT